One and the same sample provided the 14 T cell receptor beta chains below, sequenced in a study of monozygotic twins with inflammatory bowel disease. One entry per CDR3 protein, without DNA, is what TCRdb gives after re-calling the 5' RACE reads. The sample shows around 100,000 distinct CDR3 sequences, and about 2% sits with its ten largest clones. Input material: blood. Receptors were obtained from a human donor with ulcerative colitis or Crohn's disease, or a healthy co-twin of an affected twin (not recorded which).

This sequence joins TRBV20-1 and TRBJ2-7. The germline gives CDR1 DFQATT, CDR2 SNEGSKA (reference sequence). The CDR3 is made up of 12 amino acids. The CDR3 spells CSAHLGLYEQYF.

The J gene is TRBJ2-5, the V gene TRBV20-1; without DNA, the TCRdb call of TRBD1 cannot be checked. The CDR3 has 16 residues. CDR1 DFQATT and CDR2 SNEGSKA come from the germline V gene (reference sequence). CDR3: CSARDFRDTNQETQYF.

The V and J genes are TRBV2 and TRBJ2-5. Germline CDR1 SNHLY, CDR2 FYNNEI. The CDR3 extends over 12 amino acids. The CDR3 here is CASSNPNWDQYF.

J is TRBJ1-6 and V is TRBV7-8; TCRdb proposes TRBD1, but this gene call is untestable without DNA. The CDR3 has 18 amino acids. Germline V gene data show CDR1 as SGHVS and CDR2 as FQNEAQ. The CDR3 is CASSLGQTYLSYNSPLHF.

The chain carries TRBV27 and TRBJ2-2; TCRdb's D call of TRBD1 is untestable without DNA. Per the germline V gene, CDR1 is MNHEY and CDR2 is SMNVEV (reference sequence). The length of the CDR3 is 16 residues. The CDR3 reads CASSLLGAGVGGELFF.

The rearrangement uses TRBV12-3 or TRBV12-4 and TRBJ2-2. This CDR3 has 14 amino acids. The CDR3 reads CASSAGRTTGELFF.

The chain has TRBV28 and TRBJ1-5; TCRdb selects TRBD1, and the lack of DNA leaves this call unchecked. CDR3 length: 15 amino acids. The germline V gene encodes CDR1 MDHEN and CDR2 SYDVKM. CDR3 region: CASSLGQGFRQPQHF.

This chain joins TRBV20-1 and TRBJ2-2; without DNA, the TCRdb call of TRBD1 cannot be checked. This CDR3 region has 15 residues. Germline assignment: CDR1 DFQATT and CDR2 SNEGSKA (reference sequence). The CDR3 here is CSARDPGAPTGELFF.

The V and J genes are TRBV20-1 and TRBJ1-1. The CDR3 is 15 amino acids. CDR1 is DFQATT, CDR2 SNEGSKA, per germline (reference sequence). The chain's CDR3 is CSARTEARWSTEVFF.

V usage is TRBV11-1 and J usage is TRBJ2-3; TCRdb lists TRBD1, though no DNA is available to test this call. The CDR3 loop spans 19 amino acids. Germline V gene sequence: CDR1 SGHAT, CDR2 FQDESV (reference sequence). The CDR3 sequence: CASSSRGRYITPSTDTQYF.

The J gene is TRBJ2-1, the V gene TRBV11-2; TCRdb gives TRBD2 as the D gene, but with no DNA this cannot be confirmed. Germline-derived CDR1 and CDR2 are SGHAT and FQNNGV. The CDR3 is 15 residues long. CDR3: CASTRDSGGAGEQFF.

The V call is TRBV6-1, the J call TRBJ2-5; there is no DNA to check the TCRdb D call of TRBD1. The CDR3 length is 15 residues. Germline lookup yields CDR1 MNHNS and CDR2 SASEGT. The CDR3 here is CASSPTRGRQETQYF.

The chain recombines TRBV6-1 with TRBJ1-2. The V gene's germline CDR1 is MNHNS and CDR2 SASEGT. The CDR3 contains 14 residues. CDR3 loop: CANVPPGTSRGYTF.

The rearrangement links TRBV5-5 to TRBJ1-4. The CDR3 totals 13 residues. Germline CDR1 and CDR2: SGHKS and YYEKEE (reference sequence). CDR3 region: CASRGTGARKLFF.